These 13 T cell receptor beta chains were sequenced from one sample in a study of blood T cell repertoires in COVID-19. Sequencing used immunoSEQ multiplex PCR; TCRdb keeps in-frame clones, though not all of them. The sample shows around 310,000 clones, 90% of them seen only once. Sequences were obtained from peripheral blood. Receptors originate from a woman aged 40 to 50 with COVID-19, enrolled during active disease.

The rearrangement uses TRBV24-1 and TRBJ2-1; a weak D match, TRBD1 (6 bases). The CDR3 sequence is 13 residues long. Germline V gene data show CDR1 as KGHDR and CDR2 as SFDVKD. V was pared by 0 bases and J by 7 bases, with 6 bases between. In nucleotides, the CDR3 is TGTGCCACCAGTGATTTGCAGGGGAATGAGCAGTTCTTC. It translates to CATSDLQGNEQFF.

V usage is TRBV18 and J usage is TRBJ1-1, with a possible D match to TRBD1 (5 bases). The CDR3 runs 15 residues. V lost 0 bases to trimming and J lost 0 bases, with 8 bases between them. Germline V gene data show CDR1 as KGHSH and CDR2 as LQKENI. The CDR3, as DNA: TGTGCCAGCTCACCACCGGGGGGGATGAACACTGAAGCTTTCTTT. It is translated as CASSPPGGMNTEAFF. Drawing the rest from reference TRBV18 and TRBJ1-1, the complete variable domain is NAGVMQNPRHLVRRRGQEARLRCSPMKGHSHVYWYRQLPEEGLKFMVYLQKENIIDESGMPKERFSAEFPKEGPSILRIQQVVRGDSAAYFCASSPPGGMNTEAFFGQGTRLTVV.

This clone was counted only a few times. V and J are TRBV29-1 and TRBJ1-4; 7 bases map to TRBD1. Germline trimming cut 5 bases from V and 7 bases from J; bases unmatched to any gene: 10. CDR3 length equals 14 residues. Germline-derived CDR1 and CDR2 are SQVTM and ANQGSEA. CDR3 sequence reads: CSVQNRGPAEKLFF. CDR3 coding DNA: TGCAGCGTTCAAAACAGGGGCCCGGCTGAAAAACTGTTTTTT.

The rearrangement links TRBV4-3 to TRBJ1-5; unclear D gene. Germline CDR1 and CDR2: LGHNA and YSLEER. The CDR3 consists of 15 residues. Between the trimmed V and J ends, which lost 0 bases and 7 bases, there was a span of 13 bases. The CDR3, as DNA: TGCGCCAGCAGCCAAGATAAGTTTTCGGGACAGCCCCAGCATTTT. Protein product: CASSQDKFSGQPQHF.

The CDR3 sequence: CASSDTGTETQYF. The CDR3 DNA sequence: TGTGCCAGCAGCGATACAGGGACGGAGACCCAGTACTTC. The chain uses TRBV5-6 and TRBJ2-5; D possibly corresponds to TRBD1 (6 bases). This CDR3 spans 13 amino acids. Per the germline V gene, CDR1 is SGHDT and CDR2 is YYEEEE. The V and J ends lost 4 bases and 5 bases respectively, with 12 bases between them.

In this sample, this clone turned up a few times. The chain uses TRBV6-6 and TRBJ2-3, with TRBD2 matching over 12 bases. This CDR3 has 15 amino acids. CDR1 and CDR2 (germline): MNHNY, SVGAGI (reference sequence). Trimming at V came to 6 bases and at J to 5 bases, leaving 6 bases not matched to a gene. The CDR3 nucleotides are TGTGCCAGCAGGTCCTCTAGCGGGGGGGAAGATACGCAGTATTTT. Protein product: CASRSSSGGEDTQYF.

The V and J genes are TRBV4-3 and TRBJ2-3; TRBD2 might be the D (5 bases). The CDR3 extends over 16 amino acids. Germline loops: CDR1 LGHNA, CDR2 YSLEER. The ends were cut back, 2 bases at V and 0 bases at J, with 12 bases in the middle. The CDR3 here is CASSQLAGGSTDTQYF. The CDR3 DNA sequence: TGCGCCAGCAGCCAATTGGCGGGCGGTAGCACAGATACGCAGTATTTT.

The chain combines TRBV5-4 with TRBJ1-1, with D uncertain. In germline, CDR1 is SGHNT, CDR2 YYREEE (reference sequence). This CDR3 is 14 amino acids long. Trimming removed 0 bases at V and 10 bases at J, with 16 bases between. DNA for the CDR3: TGTGCCAGCAGCTTGGTCGGAGGGCCTAAGGGAGCTTTCTTT. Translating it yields CASSLVGGPKGAFF.

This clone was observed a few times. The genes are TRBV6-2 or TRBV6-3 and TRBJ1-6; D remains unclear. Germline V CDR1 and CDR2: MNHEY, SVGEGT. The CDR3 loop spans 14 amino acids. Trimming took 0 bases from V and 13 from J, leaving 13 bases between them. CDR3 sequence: CASSYSNTAGPLHF. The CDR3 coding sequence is TGTGCCAGCAGTTACTCGAATACAGCCGGCCCCCTCCACTTT.

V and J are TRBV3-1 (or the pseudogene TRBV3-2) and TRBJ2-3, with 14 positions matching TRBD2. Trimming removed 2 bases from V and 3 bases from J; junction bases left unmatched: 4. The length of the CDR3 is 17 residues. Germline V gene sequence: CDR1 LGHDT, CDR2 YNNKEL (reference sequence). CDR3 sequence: CASSQRRLAGGTDTQYF. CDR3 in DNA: TGTGCCAGCAGCCAAAGGAGACTAGCGGGAGGGACAGATACGCAGTATTTT.

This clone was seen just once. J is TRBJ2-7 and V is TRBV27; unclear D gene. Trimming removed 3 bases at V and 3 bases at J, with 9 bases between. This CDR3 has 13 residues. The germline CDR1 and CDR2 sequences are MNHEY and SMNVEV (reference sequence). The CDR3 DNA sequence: TGTGCCAGCAGTTTGTCCAGGTACTACGAGCAGTACTTC. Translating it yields CASSLSRYYEQYF.

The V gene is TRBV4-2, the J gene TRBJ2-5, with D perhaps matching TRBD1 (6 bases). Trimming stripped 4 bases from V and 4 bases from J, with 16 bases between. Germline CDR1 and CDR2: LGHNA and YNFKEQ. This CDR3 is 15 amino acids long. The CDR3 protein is CASSPGQGLLETQYF. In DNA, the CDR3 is TGTGCCAGCAGCCCGGGTCAGGGGCTGTTAGAGACCCAGTACTTC.

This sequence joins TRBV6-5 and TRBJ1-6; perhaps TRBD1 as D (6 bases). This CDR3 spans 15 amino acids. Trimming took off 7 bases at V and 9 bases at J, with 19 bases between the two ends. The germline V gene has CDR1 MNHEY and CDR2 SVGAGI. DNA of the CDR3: TGTGCCAGCACCAAGACACAGGGACAAGGTTCACCCCTCCACTTT. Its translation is CASTKTQGQGSPLHF.